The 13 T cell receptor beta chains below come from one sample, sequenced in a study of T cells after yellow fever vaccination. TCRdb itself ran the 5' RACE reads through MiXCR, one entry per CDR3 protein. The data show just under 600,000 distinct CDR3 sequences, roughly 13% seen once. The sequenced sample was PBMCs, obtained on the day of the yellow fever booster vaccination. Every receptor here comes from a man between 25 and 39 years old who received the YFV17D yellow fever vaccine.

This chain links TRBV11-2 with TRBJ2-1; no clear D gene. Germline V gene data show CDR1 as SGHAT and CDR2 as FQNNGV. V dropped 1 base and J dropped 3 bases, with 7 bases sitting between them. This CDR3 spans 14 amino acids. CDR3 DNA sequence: TGTGCCAGCAGCTTAGTTGATTTCTACAATGAGCAGTTCTTC. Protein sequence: CASSLVDFYNEQFF.

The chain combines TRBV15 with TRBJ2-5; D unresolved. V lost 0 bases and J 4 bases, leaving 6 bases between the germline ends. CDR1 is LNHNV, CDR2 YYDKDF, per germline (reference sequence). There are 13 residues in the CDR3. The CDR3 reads CATSRDGVETQYF. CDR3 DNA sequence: TGTGCCACCAGCAGAGATGGGGTAGAGACCCAGTACTTC.

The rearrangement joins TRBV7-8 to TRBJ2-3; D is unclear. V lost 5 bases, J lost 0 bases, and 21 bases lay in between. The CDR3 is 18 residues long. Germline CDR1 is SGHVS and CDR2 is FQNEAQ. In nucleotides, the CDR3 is TGTGCCAGCAGCAGGACCCAGGCCCGAGGACCGAGCACAGATACGCAGTATTTT. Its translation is CASSRTQARGPSTDTQYF.

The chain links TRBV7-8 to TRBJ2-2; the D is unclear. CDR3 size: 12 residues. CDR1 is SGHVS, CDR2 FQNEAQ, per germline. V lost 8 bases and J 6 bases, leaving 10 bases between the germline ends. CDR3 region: CASAAWSGELFF. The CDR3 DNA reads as TGTGCCAGCGCCGCGTGGTCCGGGGAGCTGTTTTTT.

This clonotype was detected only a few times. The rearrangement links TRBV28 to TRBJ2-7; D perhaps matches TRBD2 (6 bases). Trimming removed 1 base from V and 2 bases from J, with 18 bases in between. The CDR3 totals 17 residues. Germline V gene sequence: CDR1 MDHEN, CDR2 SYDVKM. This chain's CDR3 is CASSLLSGGIGAYEQYF. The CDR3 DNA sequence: TGTGCCAGCAGTTTATTGTCCGGCGGGATCGGTGCCTACGAGCAGTACTTC.

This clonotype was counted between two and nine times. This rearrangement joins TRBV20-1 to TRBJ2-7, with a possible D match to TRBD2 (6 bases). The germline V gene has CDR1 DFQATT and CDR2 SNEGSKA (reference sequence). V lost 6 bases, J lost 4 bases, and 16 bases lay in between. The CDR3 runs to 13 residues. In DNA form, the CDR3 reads TGCAGTGCAAGGGACTTTCTAGGGTACGAGCAGTACTTC. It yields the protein CSARDFLGYEQYF.

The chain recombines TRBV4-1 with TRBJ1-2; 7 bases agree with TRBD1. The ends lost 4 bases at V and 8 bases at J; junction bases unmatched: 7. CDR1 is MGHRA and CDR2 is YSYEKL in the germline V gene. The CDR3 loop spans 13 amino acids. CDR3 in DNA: TGCGCCAGCAGCCGCCGGACAGGCGGGGGCTACACCTTC. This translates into CASSRRTGGGYTF.

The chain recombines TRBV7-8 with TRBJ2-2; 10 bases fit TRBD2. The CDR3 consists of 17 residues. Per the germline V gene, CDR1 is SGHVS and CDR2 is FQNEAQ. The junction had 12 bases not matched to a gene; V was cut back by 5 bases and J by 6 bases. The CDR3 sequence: CASSLIAGGIKAGELFF. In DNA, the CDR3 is TGTGCCAGCAGCCTCATAGCGGGAGGTATCAAGGCCGGGGAGCTGTTTTTT.

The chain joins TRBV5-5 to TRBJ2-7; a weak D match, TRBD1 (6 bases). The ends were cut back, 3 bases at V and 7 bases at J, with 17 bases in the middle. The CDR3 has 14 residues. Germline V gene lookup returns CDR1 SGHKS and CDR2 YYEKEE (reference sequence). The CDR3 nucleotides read TGTGCCAGCAGCTCCTCGGCAGGGGATGGGGAGCAGTACTTC. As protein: CASSSSAGDGEQYF.

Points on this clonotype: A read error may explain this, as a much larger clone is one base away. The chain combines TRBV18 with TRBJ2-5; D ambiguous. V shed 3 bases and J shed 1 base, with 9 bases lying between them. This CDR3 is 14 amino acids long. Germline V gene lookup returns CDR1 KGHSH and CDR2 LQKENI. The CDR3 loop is CASSPSMGQETQYF. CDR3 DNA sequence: TGTGCCAGCTCACCCTCCATGGGCCAAGAGACCCAGTACTTC.

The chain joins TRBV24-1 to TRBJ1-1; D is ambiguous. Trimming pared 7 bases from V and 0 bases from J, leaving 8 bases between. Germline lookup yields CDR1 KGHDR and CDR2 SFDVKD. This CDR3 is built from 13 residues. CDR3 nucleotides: TGTGCCACCAGAGCCCCGATGAACACTGAAGCTTTCTTT. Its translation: CATRAPMNTEAFF.

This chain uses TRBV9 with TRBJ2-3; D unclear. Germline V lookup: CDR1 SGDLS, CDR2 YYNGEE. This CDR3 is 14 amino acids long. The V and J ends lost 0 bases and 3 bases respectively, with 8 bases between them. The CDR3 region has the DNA TGTGCCAGCAGCGTAGATAGTCGTACAGATACGCAGTATTTT. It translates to CASSVDSRTDTQYF.

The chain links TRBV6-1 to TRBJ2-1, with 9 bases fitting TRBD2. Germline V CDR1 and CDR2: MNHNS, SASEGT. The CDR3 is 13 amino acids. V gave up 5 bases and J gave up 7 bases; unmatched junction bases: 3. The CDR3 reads CASSRTSVNEQFF. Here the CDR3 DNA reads TGTGCCAGCAGTAGGACTAGCGTTAATGAGCAGTTCTTC.